This T cell receptor beta chain derives from a study of shared clonotypes between healthy human individuals. Across the study: Samples came from a couple of female and a few male donors aged 18 to 49.

V was pared by 3 bases and J by 2 bases, with 8 bases between. Germline V gene sequence: CDR1 SQVTM, CDR2 ANQGSEA. The length of the CDR3 is 14 residues. Produced via immunoSEQ multiplex PCR; TCRdb's table is partial and in-frame only. The sample contains approximately 470,000 clones, 70% to 80% of which appear only once. Samples left unsorted employed about 100 million PBMCs for genomic DNA. This chain connects TRBV29-1 to TRBJ2-6; possibly TRBD2 for D (5 bases). This clonotype originated in a woman aged 40 to 50 in good health. Some clones in this sample may be carry-over from other donors' samples. What was sequenced was PBMCs. CDR3 sequence reads: CSVERDTGANVLTF. CDR3 DNA: TGCAGCGTTGAGAGGGATACTGGGGCCAACGTCCTGACTTTC.